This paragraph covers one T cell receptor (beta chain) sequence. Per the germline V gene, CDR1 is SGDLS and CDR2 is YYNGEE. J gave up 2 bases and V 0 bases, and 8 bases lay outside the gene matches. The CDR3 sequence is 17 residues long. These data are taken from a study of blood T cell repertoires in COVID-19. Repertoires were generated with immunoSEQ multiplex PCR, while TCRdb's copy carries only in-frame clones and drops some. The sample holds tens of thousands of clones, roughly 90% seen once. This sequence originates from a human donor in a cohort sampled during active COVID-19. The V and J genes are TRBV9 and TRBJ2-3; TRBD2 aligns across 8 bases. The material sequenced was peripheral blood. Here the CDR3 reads CASSVAWRGVNTDTQYF. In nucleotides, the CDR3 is TGTGCCAGCAGCGTAGCGTGGCGGGGGGTAAACACAGATACGCAGTATTTT. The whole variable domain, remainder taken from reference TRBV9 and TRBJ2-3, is DSGVTQTPKHLITATGQRVTLRCSPRSGDLSVYWYQQSLDQGLQFLIQYYNGEERAKGNILERFSAQQFPDLHSELNLSSLELGDSALYFCASSVAWRGVNTDTQYFGPGTRLTVL.